Shown below are 9 T cell receptor beta chains from a single sample sequenced in a study of blood T cell repertoires in COVID-19. TCRdb keeps only in-frame clones here, not all; method: immunoSEQ multiplex PCR. The profile covers 180,000 or so clones, with roughly 88% appearing a single time and nearly 15% taken by the ten largest. Input material: PBMCs or T cells enriched from blood (not recorded which). These receptor sequences come from a man aged 50 to 60 who had recovered from COVID-19.

The chain employs TRBV7-2 and TRBJ1-1; unclear D gene. CDR1 and CDR2 (germline): SGHTA, FQGNSA. The CDR3 spans 16 residues. Trimming pared 1 base from V and 4 bases from J, leaving 16 bases between. The DNA of the CDR3 is TGTGCCAGCAGCTTAGTAAGCCCCGGCGGCGGCACTGAAGCTTTCTTT. It codes for CASSLVSPGGGTEAFF.

V is TRBV2 and J is TRBJ1-6; 7 bases match TRBD1. The length of the CDR3 is 16 residues. Trimming removed 1 base from V and 6 bases from J; junction bases left unmatched: 6. Germline values: CDR1 SNHLY, CDR2 FYNNEI. The CDR3 nucleotides read TGTGCCAGCAGTGAAGTCGGACAGGCGAGTAATTCACCCCTCCACTTT. Residues: CASSEVGQASNSPLHF.

The rearrangement joins TRBV25-1 to TRBJ1-2, with 7 bases aligning to TRBD1. The CDR3 has 13 residues. CDR1 and CDR2 (germline): MGHDK, SYGVNS. Trimming took 1 base from V and 4 from J; bases not matched to a gene: 0. This CDR3 is CASSESGGYGYTF. In DNA form, the CDR3 reads TGTGCCAGCAGTGAATCAGGGGGCTATGGCTACACCTTC.

In the case of this clone: This specimen includes other DNA sequences encoding the same CDR3. The chain is built from TRBV7-3 and TRBJ1-1, with a weak D call TRBD1 (5 bases). V lost 3 bases and J lost 2, with 7 bases in between. CDR3 size: 13 residues. The V gene's germline CDR1 is SGHTA and CDR2 FQGTGA. This CDR3 reads CASSFGGNTEAFF. The CDR3 DNA follows: TGTGCCAGCAGCTTCGGGGGTAACACTGAAGCTTTCTTT.

V usage is TRBV2 and J usage is TRBJ2-3; 7 nucleotides agree with TRBD2. The CDR3 loop spans 15 amino acids. Trimming removed 4 bases from V and 0 bases from J; junction bases left unmatched: 4. Germline CDR1 reads SNHLY; CDR2 reads FYNNEI. CDR3 sequence (DNA): TGTGCCAGCAGTGTATGGGAGGGGAGCACAGATACGCAGTATTTT. It codes for CASSVWEGSTDTQYF.

The chain combines TRBV3-1 (or the pseudogene TRBV3-2) with TRBJ1-1; no firm D call. This CDR3 comprises 14 residues. The V end lost 2 bases, the J end lost 4 bases, and 11 bases lay between the germline ends. Germline CDR1 is LGHDT and CDR2 is YNNKEL (reference sequence). CDR3 loop: CASSQRERGTEAFF. For the CDR3, the DNA is TGTGCCAGCAGCCAACGGGAGCGCGGCACTGAAGCTTTCTTT.

The CDR3 DNA sequence: TGTGCCAGCAGTTACCTGGGGGGGAACTATGGCTACACCTTC. Residues: CASSYLGGNYGYTF. The V and J genes are TRBV6-5 and TRBJ1-2; tentatively, D is TRBD1 (5 bases). V lost 2 bases and J lost 2, with 9 bases in between. Germline CDR1 and CDR2: MNHEY and SVGAGI. The CDR3 is 14 residues long.

The chain combines TRBV6-5 with TRBJ2-5; D perhaps matches TRBD1 (6 bases). The length of the CDR3 is 14 residues. In germline, CDR1 is MNHEY, CDR2 SVGAGI. V lost 8 bases, J lost 5 bases, and 18 bases lay in between. The CDR3 reads CASEEGGGWETQYF. The CDR3 nucleotides read TGTGCCAGCGAGGAAGGGGGTGGCTGGGAGACCCAGTACTTC.

J is TRBJ2-7 and V is TRBV11-2, with TRBD2 identical over 15 bases. The CDR3 is 15 amino acids. The germline V gene has CDR1 SGHAT and CDR2 FQNNGV. J gave up 4 bases and V 3 bases, and 1 base lay outside the gene matches. CDR3 loop: CASSFGTSGGYEQYF. As DNA, the CDR3 is TGTGCCAGCAGCTTCGGGACTAGCGGGGGGTACGAGCAGTACTTC.